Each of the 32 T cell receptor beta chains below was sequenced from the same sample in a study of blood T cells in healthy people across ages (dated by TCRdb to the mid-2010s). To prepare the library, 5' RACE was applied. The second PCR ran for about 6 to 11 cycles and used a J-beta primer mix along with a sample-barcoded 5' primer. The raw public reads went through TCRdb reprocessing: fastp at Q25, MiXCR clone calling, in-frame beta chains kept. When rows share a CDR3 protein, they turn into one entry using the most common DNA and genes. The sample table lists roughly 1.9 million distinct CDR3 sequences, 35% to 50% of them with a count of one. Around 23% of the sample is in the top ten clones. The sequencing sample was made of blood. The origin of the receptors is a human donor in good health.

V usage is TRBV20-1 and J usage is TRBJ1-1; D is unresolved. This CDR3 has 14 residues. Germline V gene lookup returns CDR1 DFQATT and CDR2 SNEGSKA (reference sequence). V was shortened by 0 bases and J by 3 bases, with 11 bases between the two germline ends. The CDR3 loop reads CSARDPQTDTEAFF. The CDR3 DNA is TGCAGTGCTAGAGATCCCCAGACTGACACTGAAGCTTTCTTT.

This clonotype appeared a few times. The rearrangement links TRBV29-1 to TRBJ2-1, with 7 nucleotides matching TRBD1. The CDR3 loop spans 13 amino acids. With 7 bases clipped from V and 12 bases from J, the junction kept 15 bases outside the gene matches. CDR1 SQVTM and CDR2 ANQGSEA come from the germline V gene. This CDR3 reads CSAREDWTGRQFF. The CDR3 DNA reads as TGCAGCGCCAGAGAGGATTGGACAGGAAGGCAGTTCTTC.

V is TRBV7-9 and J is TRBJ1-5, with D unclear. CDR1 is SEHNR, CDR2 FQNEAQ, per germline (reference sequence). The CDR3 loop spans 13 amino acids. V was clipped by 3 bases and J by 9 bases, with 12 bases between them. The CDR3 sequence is CASSLEAPGPQHF. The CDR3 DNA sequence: TGTGCCAGCAGCTTGGAGGCACCAGGGCCCCAGCATTTT.

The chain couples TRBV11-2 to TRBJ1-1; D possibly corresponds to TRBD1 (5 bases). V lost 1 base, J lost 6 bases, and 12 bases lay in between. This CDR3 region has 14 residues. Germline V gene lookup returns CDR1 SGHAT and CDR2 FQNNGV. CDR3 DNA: TGTGCCAGCAGCTTAGTGTTTTCGGGGGCTGAAGCTTTCTTT. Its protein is CASSLVFSGAEAFF.

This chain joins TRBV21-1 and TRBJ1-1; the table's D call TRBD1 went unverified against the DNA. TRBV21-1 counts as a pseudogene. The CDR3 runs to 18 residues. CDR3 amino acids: CASSFGGRDRGVNTEAFF. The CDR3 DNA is TGTGCCAGCAGCTTTGGGGGTCGGGACAGGGGAGTGAACACTGAAGCTTTCTTT.

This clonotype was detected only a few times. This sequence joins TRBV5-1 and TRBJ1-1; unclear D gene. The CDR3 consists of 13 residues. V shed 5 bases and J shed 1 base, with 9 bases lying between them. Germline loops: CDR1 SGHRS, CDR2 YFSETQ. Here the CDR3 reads CASRRAGNTEAFF. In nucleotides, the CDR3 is TGCGCCAGCAGAAGAGCCGGGAACACTGAAGCTTTCTTT.

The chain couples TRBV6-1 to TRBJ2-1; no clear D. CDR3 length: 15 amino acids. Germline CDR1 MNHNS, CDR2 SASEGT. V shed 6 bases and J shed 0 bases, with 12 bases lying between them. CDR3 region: CASSQTPSSYNEQFF. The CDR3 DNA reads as TGTGCCAGCAGCCAAACACCGAGCTCCTACAATGAGCAGTTCTTC.

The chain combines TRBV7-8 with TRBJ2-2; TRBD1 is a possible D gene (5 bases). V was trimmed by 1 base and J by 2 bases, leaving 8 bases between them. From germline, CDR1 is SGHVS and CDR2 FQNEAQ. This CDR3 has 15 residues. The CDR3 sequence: CASSLGDRNTGELFF. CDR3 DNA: TGTGCCAGCAGCTTAGGAGACAGAAACACCGGGGAGCTGTTTTTT. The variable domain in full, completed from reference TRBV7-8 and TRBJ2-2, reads GAGVSQSPRYKVAKRGQDVALRCDPISGHVSLFWYQQALGQGPEFLTYFQNEAQLDKSGLPSDRFFAERPEGSVSTLKIQRTQQEDSAVYLCASSLGDRNTGELFFGEGSRLTVL.

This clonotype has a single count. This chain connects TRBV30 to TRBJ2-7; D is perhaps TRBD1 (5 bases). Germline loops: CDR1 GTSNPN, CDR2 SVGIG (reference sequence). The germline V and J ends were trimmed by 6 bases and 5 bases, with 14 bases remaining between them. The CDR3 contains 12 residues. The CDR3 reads CACSQGANEQYF. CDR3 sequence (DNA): TGTGCCTGCTCGCAAGGGGCGAACGAGCAGTACTTC.

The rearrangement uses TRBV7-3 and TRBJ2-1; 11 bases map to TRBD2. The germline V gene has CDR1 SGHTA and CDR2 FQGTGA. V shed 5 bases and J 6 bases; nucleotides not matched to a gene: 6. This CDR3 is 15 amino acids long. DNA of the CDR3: TGTGCCAGCAGCATTAGCGGGGGGGCTCTCAATGAGCAGTTCTTC. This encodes CASSISGGALNEQFF.

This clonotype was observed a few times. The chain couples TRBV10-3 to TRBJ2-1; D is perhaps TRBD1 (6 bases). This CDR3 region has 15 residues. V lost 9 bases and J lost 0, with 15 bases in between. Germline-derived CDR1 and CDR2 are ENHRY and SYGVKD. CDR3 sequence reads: CAISSDSSSYNEQFF. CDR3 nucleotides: TGTGCCATAAGCTCGGACAGTAGCTCCTACAATGAGCAGTTCTTC.

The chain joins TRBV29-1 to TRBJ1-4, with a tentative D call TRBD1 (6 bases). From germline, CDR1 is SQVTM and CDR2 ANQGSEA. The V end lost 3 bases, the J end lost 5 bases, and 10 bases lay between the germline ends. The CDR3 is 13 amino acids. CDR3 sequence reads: CSVDGQGNEKLFF. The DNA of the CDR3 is TGCAGCGTTGATGGGCAGGGGAATGAAAAACTGTTTTTT. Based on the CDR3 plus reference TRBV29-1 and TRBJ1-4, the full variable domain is SAVISQKPSRDICQRGTSLTIQCQVDSQVTMMFWYRQQPGQSLTLIATANQGSEATYESGFVIDKFPISRPNLTFSTLTVSNMSPEDSSIYLCSVDGQGNEKLFFGSGTQLSVL.

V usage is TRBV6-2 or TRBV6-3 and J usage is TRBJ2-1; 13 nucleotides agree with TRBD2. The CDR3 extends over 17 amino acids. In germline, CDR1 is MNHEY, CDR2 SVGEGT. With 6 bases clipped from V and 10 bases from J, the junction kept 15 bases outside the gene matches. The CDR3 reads CASSSPGLAGWEHEQFF. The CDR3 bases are TGTGCCAGCAGCTCTCCGGGACTAGCGGGGTGGGAGCACGAGCAGTTCTTC.

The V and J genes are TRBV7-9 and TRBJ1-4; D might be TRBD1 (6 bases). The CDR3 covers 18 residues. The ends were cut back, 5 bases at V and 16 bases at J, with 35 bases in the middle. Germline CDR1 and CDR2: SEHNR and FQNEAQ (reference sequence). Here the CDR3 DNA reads TGTGCCAGCAGCGCCGATTCTTTGCGGACAGACACAATACGTGGACGGTTTTTT. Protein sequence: CASSADSLRTDTIRGRFF.

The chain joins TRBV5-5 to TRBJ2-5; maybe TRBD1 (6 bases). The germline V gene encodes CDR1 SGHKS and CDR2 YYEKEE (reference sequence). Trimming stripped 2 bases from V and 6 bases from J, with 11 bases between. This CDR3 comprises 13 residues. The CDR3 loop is CASSLSDSKTQYF. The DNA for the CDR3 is TGTGCCAGCAGCTTATCGGACAGCAAGACCCAGTACTTC.

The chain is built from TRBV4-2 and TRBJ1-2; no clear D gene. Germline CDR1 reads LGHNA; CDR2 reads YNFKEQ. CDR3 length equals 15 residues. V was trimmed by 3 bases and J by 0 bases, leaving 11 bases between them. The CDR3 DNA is TGTGCCAGCAGCCAGCGGAGACTTTCTAACTATGGCTACACCTTC. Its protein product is CASSQRRLSNYGYTF.

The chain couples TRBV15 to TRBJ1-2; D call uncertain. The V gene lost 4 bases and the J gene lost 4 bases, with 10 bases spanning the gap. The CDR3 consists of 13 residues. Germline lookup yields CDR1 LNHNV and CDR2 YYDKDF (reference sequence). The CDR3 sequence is CATSIRDAYGYTF. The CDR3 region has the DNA TGTGCCACCAGCATCCGGGATGCCTATGGCTACACCTTC.

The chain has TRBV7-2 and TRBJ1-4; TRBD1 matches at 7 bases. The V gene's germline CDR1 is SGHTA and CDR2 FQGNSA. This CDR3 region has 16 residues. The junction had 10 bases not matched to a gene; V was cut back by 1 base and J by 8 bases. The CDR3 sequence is CASSLEMATGLEKLFF. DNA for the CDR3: TGTGCCAGCAGCTTAGAAATGGCGACAGGGTTGGAAAAACTGTTTTTT.

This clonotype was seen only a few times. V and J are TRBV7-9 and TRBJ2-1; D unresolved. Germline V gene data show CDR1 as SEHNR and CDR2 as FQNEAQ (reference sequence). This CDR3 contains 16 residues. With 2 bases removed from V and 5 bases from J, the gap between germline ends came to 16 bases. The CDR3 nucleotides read TGTGCCAGCAGCTTATCCGGAAACCCCCGTCACAATGAGCAGTTCTTC. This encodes CASSLSGNPRHNEQFF.

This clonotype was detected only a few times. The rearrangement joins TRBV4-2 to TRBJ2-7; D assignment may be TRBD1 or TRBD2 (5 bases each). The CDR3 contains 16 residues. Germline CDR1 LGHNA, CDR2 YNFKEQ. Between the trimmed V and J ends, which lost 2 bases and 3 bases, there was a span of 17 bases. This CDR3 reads CASSQFSSGTVYEQYF. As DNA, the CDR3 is TGTGCCAGCAGCCAATTTTCTTCCGGGACGGTCTACGAGCAGTACTTC.

The CDR3: CASSLASTDNEQFF. The CDR3 DNA reads TGCGCCAGCAGCTTGGCCTCAACAGACAATGAGCAGTTCTTC. This chain uses TRBV5-1 with TRBJ2-1; D unclear. Germline V gene sequence: CDR1 SGHRS, CDR2 YFSETQ. Trimming took off 0 bases at V and 5 bases at J, with 9 bases between the two ends. The CDR3 runs to 14 residues. Combining the CDR3 with reference TRBV5-1 and TRBJ2-1 gives the whole variable domain KAGVTQTPRYLIKTRGQQVTLSCSPISGHRSVSWYQQTPGQGLQFLFEYFSETQRNKGNFPGRFSGRQFSNSRSEMNVSTLELGDSALYLCASSLASTDNEQFFGPGTRLTVL.

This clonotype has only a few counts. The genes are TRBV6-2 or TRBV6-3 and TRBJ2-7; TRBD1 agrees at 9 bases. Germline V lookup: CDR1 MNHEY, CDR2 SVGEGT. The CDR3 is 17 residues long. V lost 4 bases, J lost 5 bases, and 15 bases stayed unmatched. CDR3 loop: CASSFPFTGTGNNEQYF. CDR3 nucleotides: TGTGCCAGCAGTTTCCCTTTTACCGGGACAGGGAACAACGAGCAGTACTTC.

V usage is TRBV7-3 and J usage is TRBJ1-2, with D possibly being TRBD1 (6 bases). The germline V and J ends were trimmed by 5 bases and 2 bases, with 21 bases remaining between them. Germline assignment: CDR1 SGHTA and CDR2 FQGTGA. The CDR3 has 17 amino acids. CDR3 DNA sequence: TGTGCCAGCAGCCCCTCCTCAAACAGGGCGTCCAACTATGGCTACACCTTC. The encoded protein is CASSPSSNRASNYGYTF.

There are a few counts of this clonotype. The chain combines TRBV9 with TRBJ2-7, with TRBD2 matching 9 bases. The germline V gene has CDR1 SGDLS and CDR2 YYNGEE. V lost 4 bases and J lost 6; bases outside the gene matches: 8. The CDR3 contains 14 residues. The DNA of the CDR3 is TGTGCCAGCAGCCGCATAGCGGGGGAGATCGAGCAGTACTTC. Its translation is CASSRIAGEIEQYF.

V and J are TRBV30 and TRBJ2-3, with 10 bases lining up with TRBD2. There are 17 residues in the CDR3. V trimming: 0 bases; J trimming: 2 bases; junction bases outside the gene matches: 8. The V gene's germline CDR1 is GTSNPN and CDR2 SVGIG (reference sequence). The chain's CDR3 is CAWSVPLAGALTDTQYF. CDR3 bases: TGTGCCTGGAGTGTACCCCTAGCGGGGGCCCTCACAGATACGCAGTATTTT.

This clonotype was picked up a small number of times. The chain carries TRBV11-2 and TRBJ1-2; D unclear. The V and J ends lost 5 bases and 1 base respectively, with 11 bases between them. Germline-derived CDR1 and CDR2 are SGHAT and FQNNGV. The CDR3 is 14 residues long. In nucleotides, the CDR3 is TGTGCCAGCAGCCACGGCAACGTTAACTATGGCTACACCTTC. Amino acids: CASSHGNVNYGYTF.

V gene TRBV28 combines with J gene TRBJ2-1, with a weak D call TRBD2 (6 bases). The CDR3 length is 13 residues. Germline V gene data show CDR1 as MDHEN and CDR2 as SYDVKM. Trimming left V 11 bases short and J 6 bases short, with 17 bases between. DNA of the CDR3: TGTGCCGCGGCTGAGGAGGGGATCAATGAGCAGTTCTTC. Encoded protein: CAAAEEGINEQFF.

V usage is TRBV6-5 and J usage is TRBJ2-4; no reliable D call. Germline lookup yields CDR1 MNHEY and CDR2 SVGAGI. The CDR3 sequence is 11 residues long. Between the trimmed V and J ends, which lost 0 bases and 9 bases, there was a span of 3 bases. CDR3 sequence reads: CASSYSGIQYF. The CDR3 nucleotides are TGTGCCAGCAGTTACTCCGGCATTCAGTACTTC.

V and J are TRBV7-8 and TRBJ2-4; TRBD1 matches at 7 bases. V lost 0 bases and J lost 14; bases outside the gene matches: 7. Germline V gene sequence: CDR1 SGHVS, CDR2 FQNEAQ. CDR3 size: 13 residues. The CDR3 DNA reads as TGTGCCAGCAGCTTAGCTGTAGGGGGACAGAAGTACTTC. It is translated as CASSLAVGGQKYF.

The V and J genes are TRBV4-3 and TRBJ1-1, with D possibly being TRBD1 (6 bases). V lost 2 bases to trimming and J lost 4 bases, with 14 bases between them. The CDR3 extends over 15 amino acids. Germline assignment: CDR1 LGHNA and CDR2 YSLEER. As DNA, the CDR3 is TGCGCCAGCAGCCAACCCCATAGGGGGAGCACTGAAGCTTTCTTT. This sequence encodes CASSQPHRGSTEAFF.

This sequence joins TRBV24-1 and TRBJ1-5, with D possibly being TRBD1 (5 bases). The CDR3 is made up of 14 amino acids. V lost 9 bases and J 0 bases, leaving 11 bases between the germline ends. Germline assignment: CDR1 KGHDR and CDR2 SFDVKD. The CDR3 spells CATSGPYSNQPQHF. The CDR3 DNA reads TGTGCCACCTCGGGACCCTATAGCAATCAGCCCCAGCATTTT.

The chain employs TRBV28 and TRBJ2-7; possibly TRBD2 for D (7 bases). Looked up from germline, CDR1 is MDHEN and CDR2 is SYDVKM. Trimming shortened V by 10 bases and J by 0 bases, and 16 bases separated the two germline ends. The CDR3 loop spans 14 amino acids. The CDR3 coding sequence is TGTGCCACCGTCGCGAGGGGGGGCTCCTACGAGCAGTACTTC. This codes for CATVARGGSYEQYF.